This T cell receptor beta chain was obtained from a study of cytomegalovirus exposure and HLA in healthy donors. Findings and caveats of the study: Later on, an analysis tied 15,000 to 20,000 TCR beta sequences to HLA alleles at 0.05 false discovery rate. Among CMV-associated TCR beta chains, most appeared HLA-restricted in a later analysis. Presence/absence analyses supposed approximately even sequencing depth among donors. The only immune exposure information that was available was CMV serostatus.

The PCR contained 60 Vbeta and 13 Jbeta primers. Clones were sequenced by immunoSEQ multiplex PCR, and TCRdb holds only the in-frame ones, with some missing. The data contain some 150,000 clones, 80% to 90% of them singletons. In regard to this clone: Its antigen is unidentified.

This receptor was obtained from a woman younger than 35 in good health and CMV-seronegative. Sequenced: PBMCs.

DNA for the CDR3: TGTGCCAGCAGTTATACAGGGACGAATTCACCCCTCCACTTT. Translated: CASSYTGTNSPLHF. This chain joins TRBV6-6 and TRBJ1-6; tentative D call: TRBD1 (6 bases). This CDR3 region has 14 residues. V gave up 3 bases and J gave up 7 bases, with 10 bases separating them. CDR1 is MNHNY, CDR2 SVGAGI, per germline (reference sequence).